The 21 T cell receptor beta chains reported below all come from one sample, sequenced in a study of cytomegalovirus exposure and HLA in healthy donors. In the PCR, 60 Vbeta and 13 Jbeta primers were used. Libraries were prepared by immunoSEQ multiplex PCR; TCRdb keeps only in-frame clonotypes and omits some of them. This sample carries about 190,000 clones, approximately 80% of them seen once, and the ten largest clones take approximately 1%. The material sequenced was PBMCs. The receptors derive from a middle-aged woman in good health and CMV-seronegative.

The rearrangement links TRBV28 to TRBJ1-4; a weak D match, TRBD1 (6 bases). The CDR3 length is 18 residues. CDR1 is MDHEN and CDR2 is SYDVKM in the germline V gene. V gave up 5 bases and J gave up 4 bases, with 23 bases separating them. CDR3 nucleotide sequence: TGTGCCAGCAGTCCACAGCAGGGGAAGAAAGGCGGTAATGAAAAACTGTTTTTT. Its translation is CASSPQQGKKGGNEKLFF.

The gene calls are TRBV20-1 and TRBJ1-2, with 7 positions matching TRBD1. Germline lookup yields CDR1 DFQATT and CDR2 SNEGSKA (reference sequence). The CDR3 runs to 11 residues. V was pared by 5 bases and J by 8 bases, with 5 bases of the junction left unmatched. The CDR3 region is CSAGRQGGYTF. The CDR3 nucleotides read TGCAGTGCTGGCAGACAGGGCGGCTACACCTTC.

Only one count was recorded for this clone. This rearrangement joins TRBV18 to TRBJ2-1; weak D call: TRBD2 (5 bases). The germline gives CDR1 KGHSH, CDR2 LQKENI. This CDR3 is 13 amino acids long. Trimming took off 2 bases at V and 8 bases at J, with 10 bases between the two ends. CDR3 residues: CASSPSRVYEQFF. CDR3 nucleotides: TGTGCCAGCTCACCATCGCGGGTTTATGAGCAGTTCTTC.

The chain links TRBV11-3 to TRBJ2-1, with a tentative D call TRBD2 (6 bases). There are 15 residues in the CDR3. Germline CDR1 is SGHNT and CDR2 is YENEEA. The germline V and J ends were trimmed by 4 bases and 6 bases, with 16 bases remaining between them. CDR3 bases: TGTGCCAGCAGCTCGGGGGAACTAGTCGCCAATGAGCAGTTCTTC. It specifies CASSSGELVANEQFF.

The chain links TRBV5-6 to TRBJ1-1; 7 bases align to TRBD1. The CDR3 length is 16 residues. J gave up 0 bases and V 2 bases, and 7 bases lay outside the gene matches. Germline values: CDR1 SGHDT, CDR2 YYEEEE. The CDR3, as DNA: TGTGCCAGCAGCTTCTCCCCCCAGGGGGTGAACACTGAAGCTTTCTTT. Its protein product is CASSFSPQGVNTEAFF.

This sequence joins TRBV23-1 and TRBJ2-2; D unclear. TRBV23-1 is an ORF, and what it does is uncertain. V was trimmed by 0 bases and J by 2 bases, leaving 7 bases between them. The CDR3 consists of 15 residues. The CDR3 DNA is TGCGCCAGCAGTCAATCCCAGTCAAACACCGGGGAGCTGTTTTTT. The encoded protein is CASSQSQSNTGELFF.

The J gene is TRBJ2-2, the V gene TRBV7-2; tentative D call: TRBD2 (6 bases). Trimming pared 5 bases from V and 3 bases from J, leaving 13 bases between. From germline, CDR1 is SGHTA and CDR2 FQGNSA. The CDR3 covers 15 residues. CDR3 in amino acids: CASSIGTPYTGELFF. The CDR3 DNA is TGTGCCAGCAGCATCGGGACTCCCTACACCGGGGAGCTGTTTTTT.

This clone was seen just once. This chain's CDR3 is CASSLAVASHEQYV. The CDR3 bases are TGCGCCAGCAGCCTCGCAGTAGCGTCGCACGAGCAGTACGTC. The V gene is TRBV4-3, the J gene TRBJ2-7; perhaps TRBD2 as D (5 bases). Germline CDR1 is LGHNA and CDR2 is YSLEER. CDR3 length: 14 amino acids. The germline V and J ends were trimmed by 4 bases and 5 bases, with 15 bases remaining between them.

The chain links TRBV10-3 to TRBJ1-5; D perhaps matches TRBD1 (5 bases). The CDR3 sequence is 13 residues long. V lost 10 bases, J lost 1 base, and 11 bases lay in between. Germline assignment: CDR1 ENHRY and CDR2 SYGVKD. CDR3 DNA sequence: TGTGCCAGCGGGACGGAGAGCAATCAGCCCCAGCATTTT. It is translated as CASGTESNQPQHF.

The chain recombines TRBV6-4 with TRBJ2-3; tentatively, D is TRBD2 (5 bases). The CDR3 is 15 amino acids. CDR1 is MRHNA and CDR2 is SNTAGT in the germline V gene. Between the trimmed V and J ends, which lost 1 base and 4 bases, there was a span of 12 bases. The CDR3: CASSDLGSGADTQYF. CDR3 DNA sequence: TGTGCCAGCAGTGACTTAGGGAGCGGCGCAGATACGCAGTATTTT.

The CDR3 protein is CASSEEIMGASTDTQYF. CDR3 nucleotides: TGTGCCAGCAGTGAAGAAATTATGGGGGCTAGCACAGATACGCAGTATTTT. This rearrangement joins TRBV6-1 to TRBJ2-3; TRBD1 might be the D (6 bases). Germline lookup yields CDR1 MNHNS and CDR2 SASEGT. The CDR3 extends over 17 amino acids. Trimming cost V 1 base and J 0 bases, with 14 bases left between them.

CDR3 protein: CASSFGRGITEAFF. In DNA form, the CDR3 reads TGTGCCAGCAGCTTTGGCAGGGGGATCACTGAAGCTTTCTTT. The chain employs TRBV11-3 and TRBJ1-1; TRBD1 aligns across 7 bases. The CDR3 length is 14 residues. Germline lookup yields CDR1 SGHNT and CDR2 YENEEA. J was trimmed by 4 bases and V by 3 bases; bases with no gene match: 5. The variable domain in full, with the rest retrieved from reference TRBV11-3 and TRBJ1-1, is EAGVVQSPRYKIIEKKQPVAFWCNPISGHNTLYWYLQNLGQGPELLIRYENEEAVDDSQLPKDRFSAERLKGVDSTLKIQPAELGDSAVYLCASSFGRGITEAFFGQGTRLTVV.

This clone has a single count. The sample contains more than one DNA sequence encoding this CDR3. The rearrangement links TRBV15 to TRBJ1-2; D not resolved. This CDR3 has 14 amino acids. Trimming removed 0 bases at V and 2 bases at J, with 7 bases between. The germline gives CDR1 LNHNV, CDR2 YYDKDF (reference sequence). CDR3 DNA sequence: TGTGCCACCAGCAGAGATCGCGGGAACTATGGCTACACCTTC. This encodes CATSRDRGNYGYTF.

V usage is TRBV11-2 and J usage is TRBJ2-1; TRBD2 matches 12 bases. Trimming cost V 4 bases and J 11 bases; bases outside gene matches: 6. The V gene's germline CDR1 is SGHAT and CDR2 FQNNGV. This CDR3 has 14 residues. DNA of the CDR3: TGTGCCAGCAGCTCTAGGACTAGCGGGATCCAGCAGTTCTTC. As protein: CASSSRTSGIQQFF.

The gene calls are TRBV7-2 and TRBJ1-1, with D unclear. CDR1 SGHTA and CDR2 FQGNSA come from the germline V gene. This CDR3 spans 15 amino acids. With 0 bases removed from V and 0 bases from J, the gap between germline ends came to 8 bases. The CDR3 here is CASSLAGAVNTEAFF. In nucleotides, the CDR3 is TGTGCCAGCAGCTTAGCAGGAGCAGTGAACACTGAAGCTTTCTTT.

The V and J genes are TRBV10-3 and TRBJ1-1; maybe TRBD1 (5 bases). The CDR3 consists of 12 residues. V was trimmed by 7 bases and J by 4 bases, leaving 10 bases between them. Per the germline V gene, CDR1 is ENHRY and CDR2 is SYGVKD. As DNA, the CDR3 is TGTGCCATCAATCCGGGGGGCACTGAAGCTTTCTTT. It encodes CAINPGGTEAFF.

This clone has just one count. The DNA of the CDR3 is TGTGCCAGCAGCAGGGGACTAGCGCCAGGGCGCACAGATACGCAGTATTTT. The encoded protein is CASSRGLAPGRTDTQYF. The chain couples TRBV5-8 to TRBJ2-3, with TRBD2 matching 10 bases. V shed 4 bases, J shed 1 base, and the junction held 9 bases outside the gene matches. Germline-derived CDR1 and CDR2 are SGHTS and YDEGEE. The CDR3 is 17 residues long.

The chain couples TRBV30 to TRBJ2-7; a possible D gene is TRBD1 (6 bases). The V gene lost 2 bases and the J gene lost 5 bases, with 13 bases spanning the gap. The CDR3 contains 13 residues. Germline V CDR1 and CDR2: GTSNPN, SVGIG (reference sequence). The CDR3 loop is CAWSPKGVNEQYV. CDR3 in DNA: TGTGCCTGGAGTCCCAAGGGGGTAAACGAGCAGTACGTC.

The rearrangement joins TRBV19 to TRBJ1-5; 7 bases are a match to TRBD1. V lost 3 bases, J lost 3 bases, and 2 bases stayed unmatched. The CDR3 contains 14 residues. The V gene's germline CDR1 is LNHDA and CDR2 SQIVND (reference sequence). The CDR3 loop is CASSMTGINQPQHF. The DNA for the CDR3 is TGTGCCAGTAGTATGACAGGGATCAATCAGCCCCAGCATTTT.

The CDR3 nucleotides are TGTGCCAGCAGCCCGGGACAGGACATCTATGGCTACACCTTC. The encoded protein is CASSPGQDIYGYTF. The genes are TRBV7-9 and TRBJ1-2; 8 positions agree with TRBD1. CDR3 length: 14 residues. With V trimmed by 5 bases and J by 4 bases, 6 bases remained unmatched. Germline CDR1 reads SEHNR; CDR2 reads FQNEAQ (reference sequence).

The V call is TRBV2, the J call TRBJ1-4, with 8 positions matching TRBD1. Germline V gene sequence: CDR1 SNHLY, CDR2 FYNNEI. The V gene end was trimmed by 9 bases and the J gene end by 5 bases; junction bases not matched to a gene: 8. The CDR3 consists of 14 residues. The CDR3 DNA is TGTGCCAGAGGGACAGGACAAGGGAATGAAAAACTGTTTTTT. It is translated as CARGTGQGNEKLFF.